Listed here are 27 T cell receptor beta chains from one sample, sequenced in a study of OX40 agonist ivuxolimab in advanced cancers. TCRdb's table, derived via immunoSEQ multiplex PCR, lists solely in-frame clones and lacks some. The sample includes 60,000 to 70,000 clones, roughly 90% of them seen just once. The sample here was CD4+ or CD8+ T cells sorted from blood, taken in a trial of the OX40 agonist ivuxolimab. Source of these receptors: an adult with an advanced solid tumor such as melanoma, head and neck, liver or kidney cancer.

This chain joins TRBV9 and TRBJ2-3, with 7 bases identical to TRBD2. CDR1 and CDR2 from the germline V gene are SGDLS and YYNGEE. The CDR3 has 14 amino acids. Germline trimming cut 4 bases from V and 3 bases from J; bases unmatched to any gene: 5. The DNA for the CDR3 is TGTGCCAGCAGCCTAGCGGTCGGTACAGATACGCAGTATTTT. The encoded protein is CASSLAVGTDTQYF.

CDR3 DNA sequence: TGTGCCATCAGTGACGGACAGGGTAATCAGCCCCAGCATTTT. This gives the protein CAISDGQGNQPQHF. The chain employs TRBV10-3 and TRBJ1-5; TRBD1 aligns across 8 bases. V lost 3 bases and J lost 4; bases outside the gene matches: 2. The CDR3 length is 14 residues. Per germline, CDR1 ENHRY and CDR2 SYGVKD.

Here the CDR3 DNA reads TGTGCCAGCAGGGGACAGAATAATGAAAAACTGTTTTTT. Translating it yields CASRGQNNEKLFF. The rearrangement links TRBV6-5 to TRBJ1-4; 7 bases are a match to TRBD1. This CDR3 has 13 amino acids. Germline CDR1 reads MNHEY; CDR2 reads SVGAGI. J gave up 4 bases and V 6 bases, and 2 bases lay outside the gene matches.

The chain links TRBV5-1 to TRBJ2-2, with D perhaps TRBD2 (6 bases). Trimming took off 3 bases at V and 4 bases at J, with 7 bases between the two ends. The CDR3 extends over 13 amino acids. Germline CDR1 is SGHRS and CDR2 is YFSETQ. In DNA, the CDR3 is TGCGCCAGCAGCTCGGAGGGCACCGGGGAGCTGTTTTTT. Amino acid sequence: CASSSEGTGELFF.

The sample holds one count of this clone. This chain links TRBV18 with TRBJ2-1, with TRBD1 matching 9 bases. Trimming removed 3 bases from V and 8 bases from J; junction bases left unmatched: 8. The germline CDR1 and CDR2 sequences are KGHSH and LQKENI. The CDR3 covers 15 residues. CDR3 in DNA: TGTGCCAGCTCACCGGGACAGGGATCTTGGGATGAGCAGTTCTTC. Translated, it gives CASSPGQGSWDEQFF.

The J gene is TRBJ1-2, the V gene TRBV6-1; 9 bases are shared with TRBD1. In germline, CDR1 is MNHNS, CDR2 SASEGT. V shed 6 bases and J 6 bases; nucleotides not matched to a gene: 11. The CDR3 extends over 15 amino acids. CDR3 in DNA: TGTGCCAGCAGAAAATTAACAGGGGGCGTGGATGGCTACACCTTC. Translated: CASRKLTGGVDGYTF.

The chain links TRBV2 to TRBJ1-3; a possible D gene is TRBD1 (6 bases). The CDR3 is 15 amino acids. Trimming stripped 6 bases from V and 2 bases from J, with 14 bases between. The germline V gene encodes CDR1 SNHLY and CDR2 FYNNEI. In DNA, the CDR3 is TGTGCCAGCAGCCCCAGAGGGGGGGCTGGAAACACCATATATTTT. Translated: CASSPRGGAGNTIYF.

The CDR3 region is CASSSGLAGMETQYF. In DNA, the CDR3 is TGTGCCAGCAGTTCCGGACTAGCGGGAATGGAGACCCAGTACTTC. V usage is TRBV6-5 and J usage is TRBJ2-5, with 12 bases fitting TRBD2. Germline V lookup: CDR1 MNHEY, CDR2 SVGAGI. This CDR3 comprises 15 residues. The V and J ends lost 4 bases and 5 bases, in that order; junction bases with no gene match: 5.

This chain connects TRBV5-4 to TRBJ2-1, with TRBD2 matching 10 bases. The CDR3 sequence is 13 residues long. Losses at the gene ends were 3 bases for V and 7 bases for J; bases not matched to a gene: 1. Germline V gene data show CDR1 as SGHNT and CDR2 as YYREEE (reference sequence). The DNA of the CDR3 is TGTGCCAGCAGCTGGACTAGCGGAAATGAGCAGTTCTTC. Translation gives CASSWTSGNEQFF. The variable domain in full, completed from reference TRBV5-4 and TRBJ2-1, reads ETGVTQSPTHLIKTRGQQVTLRCSSQSGHNTVSWYQQALGQGPQFIFQYYREEENGRGNFPPRFSGLQFPNYSSELNVNALELDDSALYLCASSWTSGNEQFFGPGTRLTVL.

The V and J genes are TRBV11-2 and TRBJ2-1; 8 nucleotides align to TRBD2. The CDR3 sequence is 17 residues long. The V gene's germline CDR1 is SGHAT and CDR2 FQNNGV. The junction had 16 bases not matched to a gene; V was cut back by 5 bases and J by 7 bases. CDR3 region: CASSPGSAGGHRNEQFF. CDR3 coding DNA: TGTGCCAGCAGCCCAGGCTCGGCGGGAGGACACCGTAATGAGCAGTTCTTC.

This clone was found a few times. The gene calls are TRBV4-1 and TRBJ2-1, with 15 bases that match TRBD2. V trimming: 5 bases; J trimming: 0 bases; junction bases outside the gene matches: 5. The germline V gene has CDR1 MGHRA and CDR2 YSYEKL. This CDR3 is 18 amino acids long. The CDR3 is CASSLGLAGGPSYNEQFF. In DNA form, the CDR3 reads TGCGCCAGCAGCTTAGGACTAGCGGGAGGGCCCTCCTACAATGAGCAGTTCTTC.

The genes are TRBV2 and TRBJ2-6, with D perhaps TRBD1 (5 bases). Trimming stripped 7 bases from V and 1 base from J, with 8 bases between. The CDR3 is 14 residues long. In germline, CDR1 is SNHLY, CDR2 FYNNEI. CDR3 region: CASKTESGANVLTF. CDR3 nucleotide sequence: TGTGCCAGCAAGACAGAATCTGGGGCCAACGTCCTGACTTTC.

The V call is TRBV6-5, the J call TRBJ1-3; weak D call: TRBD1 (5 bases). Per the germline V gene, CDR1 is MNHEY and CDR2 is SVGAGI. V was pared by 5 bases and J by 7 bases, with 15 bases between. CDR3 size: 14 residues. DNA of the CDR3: TGTGCCAGCAGTAGCGGGGGGAGCGGGAACACCATATATTTT. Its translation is CASSSGGSGNTIYF.

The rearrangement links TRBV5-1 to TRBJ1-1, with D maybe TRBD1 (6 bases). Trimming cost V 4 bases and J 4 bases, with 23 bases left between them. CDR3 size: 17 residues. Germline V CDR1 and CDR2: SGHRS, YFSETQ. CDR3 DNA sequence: TGCGCCAGCAGCCCGAAGGGGGACCCCGGCAGGGGCACTGAAGCTTTCTTT. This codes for CASSPKGDPGRGTEAFF.

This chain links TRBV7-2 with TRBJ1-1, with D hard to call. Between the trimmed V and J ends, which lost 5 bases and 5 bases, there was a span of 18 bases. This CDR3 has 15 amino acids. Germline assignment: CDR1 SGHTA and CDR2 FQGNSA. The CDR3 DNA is TGTGCCAGCAGCCCAAGTGGGGATATAGGGACTGAAGCTTTCTTT. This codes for CASSPSGDIGTEAFF.

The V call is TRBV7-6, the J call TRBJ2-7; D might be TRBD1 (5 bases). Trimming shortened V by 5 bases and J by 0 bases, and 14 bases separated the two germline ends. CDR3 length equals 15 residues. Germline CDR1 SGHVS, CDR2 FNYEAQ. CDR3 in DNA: TGTGCCAGCAGCCCTACAGGAAGACTCTCCTACGAGCAGTACTTC. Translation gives CASSPTGRLSYEQYF.

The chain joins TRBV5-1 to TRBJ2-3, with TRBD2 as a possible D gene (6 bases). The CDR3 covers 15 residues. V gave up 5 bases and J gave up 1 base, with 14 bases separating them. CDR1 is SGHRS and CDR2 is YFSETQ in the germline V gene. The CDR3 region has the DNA TGCGCCAGCAGTACCGACGGCGGGGGCACAGATACGCAGTATTTT. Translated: CASSTDGGGTDTQYF. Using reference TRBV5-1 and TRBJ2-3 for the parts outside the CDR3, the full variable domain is KAGVTQTPRYLIKTRGQQVTLSCSPISGHRSVSWYQQTPGQGLQFLFEYFSETQRNKGNFPGRFSGRQFSNSRSEMNVSTLELGDSALYLCASSTDGGGTDTQYFGPGTRLTVL.

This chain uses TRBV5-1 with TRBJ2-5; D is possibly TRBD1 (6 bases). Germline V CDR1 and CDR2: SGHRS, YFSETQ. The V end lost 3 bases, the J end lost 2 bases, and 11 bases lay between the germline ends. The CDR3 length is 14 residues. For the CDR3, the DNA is TGCGCCAGCAGCTCACAGGGAACGCAAGAGACCCAGTACTTC. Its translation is CASSSQGTQETQYF.

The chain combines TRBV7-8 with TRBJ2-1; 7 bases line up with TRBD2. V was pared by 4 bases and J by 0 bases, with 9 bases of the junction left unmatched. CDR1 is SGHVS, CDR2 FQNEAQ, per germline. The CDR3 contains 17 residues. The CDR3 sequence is CASSSVPGLSSYNEQFF. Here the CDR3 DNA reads TGTGCCAGCAGCTCCGTCCCGGGACTAAGCTCCTACAATGAGCAGTTCTTC.

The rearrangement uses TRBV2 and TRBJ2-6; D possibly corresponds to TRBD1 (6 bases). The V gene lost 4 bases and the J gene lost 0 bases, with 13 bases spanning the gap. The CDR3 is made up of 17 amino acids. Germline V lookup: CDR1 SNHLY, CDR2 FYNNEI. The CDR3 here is CASSAPGQISGANVLTF. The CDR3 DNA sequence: TGTGCCAGCAGTGCTCCGGGACAAATCTCTGGGGCCAACGTCCTGACTTTC.

This CDR3 is CASSQDSPTSGTYNEQFF. Here the CDR3 DNA reads TGCGCCAGCAGCCAAGATAGCCCCACTAGCGGGACCTACAATGAGCAGTTCTTC. This sequence joins TRBV4-1 and TRBJ2-1; 10 bases fit TRBD2. Germline CDR1 reads MGHRA; CDR2 reads YSYEKL. Trimming at V came to 0 bases and at J to 2 bases, leaving 7 bases not matched to a gene. The CDR3 extends over 18 amino acids.

CDR3 amino acids: CASSLRRRQNYGYTF. For the CDR3, the DNA is TGTGCCAGCAGCTTACGGAGGAGACAGAACTATGGCTACACCTTC. This chain joins TRBV5-6 and TRBJ1-2; D may be TRBD1 (5 bases). The V gene lost 2 bases and the J gene lost 2 bases, with 13 bases spanning the gap. CDR1 is SGHDT, CDR2 YYEEEE, per germline. The CDR3 loop spans 15 amino acids.

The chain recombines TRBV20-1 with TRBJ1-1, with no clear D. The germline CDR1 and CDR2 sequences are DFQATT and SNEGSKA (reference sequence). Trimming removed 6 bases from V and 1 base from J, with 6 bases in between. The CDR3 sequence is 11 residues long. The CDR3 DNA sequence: TGCAGTGCAATAAAGAACACTGAAGCTTTCTTT. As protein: CSAIKNTEAFF.

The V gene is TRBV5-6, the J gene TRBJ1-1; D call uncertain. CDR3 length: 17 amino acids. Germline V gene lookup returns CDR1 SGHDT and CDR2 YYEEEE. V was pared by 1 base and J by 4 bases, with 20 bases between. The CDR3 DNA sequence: TGTGCCAGCAGCTTGACTTTGGATTTTCGCGGGAGCACTGAAGCTTTCTTT. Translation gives CASSLTLDFRGSTEAFF.

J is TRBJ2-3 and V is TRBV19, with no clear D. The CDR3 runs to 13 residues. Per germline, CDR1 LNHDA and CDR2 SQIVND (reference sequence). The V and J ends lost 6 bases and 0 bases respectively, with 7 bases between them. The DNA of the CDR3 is TGTGCCAGTAGCTACGGAAGCACAGATACGCAGTATTTT. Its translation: CASSYGSTDTQYF.

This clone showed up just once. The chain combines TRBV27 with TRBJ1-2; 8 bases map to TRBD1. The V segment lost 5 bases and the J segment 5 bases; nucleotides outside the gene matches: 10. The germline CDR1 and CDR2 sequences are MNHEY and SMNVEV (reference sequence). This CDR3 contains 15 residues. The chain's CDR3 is CASSPTQGVLYGYTF. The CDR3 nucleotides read TGTGCCAGCAGTCCCACACAGGGGGTACTGTATGGCTACACCTTC.

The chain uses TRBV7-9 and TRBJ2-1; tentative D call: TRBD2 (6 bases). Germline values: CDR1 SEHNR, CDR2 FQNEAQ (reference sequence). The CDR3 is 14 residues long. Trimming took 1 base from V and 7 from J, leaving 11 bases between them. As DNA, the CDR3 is TGTGCCAGCAGCTTAGGCCTAGCGATAAATGAGCAGTTCTTC. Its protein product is CASSLGLAINEQFF.